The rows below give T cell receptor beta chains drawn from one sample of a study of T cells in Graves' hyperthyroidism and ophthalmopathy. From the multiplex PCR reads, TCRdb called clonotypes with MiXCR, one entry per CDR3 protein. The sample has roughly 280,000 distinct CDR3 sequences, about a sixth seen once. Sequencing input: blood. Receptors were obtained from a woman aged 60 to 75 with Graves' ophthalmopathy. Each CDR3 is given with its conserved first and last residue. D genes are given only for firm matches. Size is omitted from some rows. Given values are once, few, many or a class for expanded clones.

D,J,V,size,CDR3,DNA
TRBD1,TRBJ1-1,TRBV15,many,CATSSDRARAFF,TGTGCCACCAGCAGTGACAGGGCCAGGGCTTTCTTT
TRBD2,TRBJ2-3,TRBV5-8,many,CASSSRGSVADTQYF,TGTGCCAGCAGCTCGCGCGGGAGTGTGGCAGATACGCAGTATTTT
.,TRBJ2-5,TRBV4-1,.,CASSHPFGGQQETQYF,TGCGCCAGCAGCCATCCATTTGGCGGACAGCAAGAGACCCAGTACTTC
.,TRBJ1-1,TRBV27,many,CASSLSYPLGTEAFF,TGTGCCAGCAGTTTATCCTACCCACTGGGTACTGAAGCTTTCTTT
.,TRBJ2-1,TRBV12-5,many,CASGLYNEQFF,TGCGCCAGCGGCTTATACAATGAGCAGTTCTTC
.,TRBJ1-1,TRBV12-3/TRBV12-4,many,CASQGGVNTEAFF,TGTGCCAGCCAAGGGGGGGTGAACACTGAAGCTTTCTTT
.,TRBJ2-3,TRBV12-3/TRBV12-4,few,CAGRSTFADTQYF,TGTGCCGGAAGGAGTACCTTCGCGGATACGCAGTATTTT
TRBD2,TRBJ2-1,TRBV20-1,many,CSASLASGTEQFF,TGCAGTGCTAGTCTGGCTAGCGGGACTGAGCAGTTCTTC
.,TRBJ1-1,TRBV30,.,CASETGRTEAFF,TGTGCCTCCGAAACAGGGAGGACTGAAGCTTTCTTT
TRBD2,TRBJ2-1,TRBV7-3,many,CASSFQAGVRNEQFF,TGTGCCAGCAGCTTCCAAGCGGGAGTACGCAATGAGCAGTTCTTC
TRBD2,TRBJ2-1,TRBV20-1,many,CSARVGLAGGRTEGNEQFF,TGCAGTGCTAGAGTCGGACTAGCGGGAGGACGGACAGAGGGCAATGAGCAGTTCTTC
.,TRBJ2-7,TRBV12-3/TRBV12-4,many,CASSDNRARGHEQYF,TGTGCCAGCAGTGACAACCGGGCCCGAGGCCACGAGCAGTACTTC
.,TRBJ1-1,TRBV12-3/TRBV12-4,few,CASSLATVMNTEAFF,TGTGCCAGCAGTTTAGCGACAGTCATGAACACTGAAGCTTTCTTT
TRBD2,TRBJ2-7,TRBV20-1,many,CSARYTSGTYYEQYF,TGCAGTGCTAGATATACTAGCGGGACTTACTACGAGCAGTACTTC
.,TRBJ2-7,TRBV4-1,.,CASSLKGGPDEQYF,TGCGCCAGCAGCCTAAAGGGGGGCCCCGACGAGCAGTACTTC
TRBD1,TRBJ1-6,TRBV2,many,CASRGQGSSNSPLHF,TGTGCCAGCAGGGGACAGGGCTCGTCCAATTCACCCCTCCACTTT
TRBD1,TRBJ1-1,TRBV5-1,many,CASSFAGQGMNTEAFF,TGCGCCAGCAGCTTCGCTGGACAGGGGATGAACACTGAAGCTTTCTTT
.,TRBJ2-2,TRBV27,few,CASTVGGGGELFF,TGTGCCAGCACCGTCGGGGGTGGCGGGGAGCTGTTTTTT
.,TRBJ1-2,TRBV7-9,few,CASSPRHTDGYTF,TGTGCCAGCAGCCCCCGACACACGGATGGCTACACCTTC
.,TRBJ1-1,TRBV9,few,CASSPPRAENTEAFF,TGTGCCAGCAGCCCCCCCCGGGCAGAGAACACTGAAGCTTTCTTT
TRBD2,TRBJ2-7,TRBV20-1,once,CSANSGGATTDEQYF,TGCAGTGCTAATAGCGGGGGGGCCACGACTGACGAGCAGTACTTC
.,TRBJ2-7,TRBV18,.,CASSPAGRGREQYF,TGTGCCAGCTCCCCTGCCGGCAGGGGAAGGGAGCAGTACTTC
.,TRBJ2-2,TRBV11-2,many,CASSLGSGGTGELFF,TGTGCCAGCAGCTTAGGTTCCGGAGGCACCGGGGAGCTGTTTTTT
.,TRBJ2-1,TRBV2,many,CASSRQPPYNEQFF,TGTGCCAGCAGCCGACAGCCGCCCTACAATGAGCAGTTCTTC
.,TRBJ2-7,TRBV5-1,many,CASRPRTTGSEQYF,TGCGCCAGCAGACCACGTACCACAGGGAGCGAGCAGTACTTC
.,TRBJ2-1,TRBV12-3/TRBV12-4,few,CASSDSGRSVGDEQFF,TGTGCCAGCAGTGACTCAGGCCGGTCGGTCGGTGATGAGCAGTTCTTC
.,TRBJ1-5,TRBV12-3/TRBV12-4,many,CASSLVVINIGRQPQHF,TGTGCCAGCAGCCTCGTAGTGATTAACATTGGTCGTCAGCCCCAGCATTTT
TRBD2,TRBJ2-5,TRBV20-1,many,CSARGSGVETQYF,TGCAGTGCTAGAGGTAGCGGGGTCGAGACCCAGTACTTC
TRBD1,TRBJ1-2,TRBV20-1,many,CSARRDSNYGYTF,TGCAGTGCTAGGCGGGACAGCAACTATGGCTACACCTTC
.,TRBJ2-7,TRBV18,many,CASSPPFSYEQYF,TGTGCCAGCTCACCACCGTTCAGCTACGAGCAGTACTTC
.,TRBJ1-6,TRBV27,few,CASSRNQGLRGNSPLHF,TGTGCCAGCAGCCGGAATCAGGGGCTAAGGGGAAATTCACCCCTCCACTTT
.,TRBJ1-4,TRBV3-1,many,CASSQWETNEKLFF,TGTGCCAGCAGCCAATGGGAGACTAATGAAAAACTGTTTTTT
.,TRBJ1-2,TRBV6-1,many,CASEQGFNYGYTF,TGTGCCAGTGAACAGGGCTTTAACTATGGCTACACCTTC
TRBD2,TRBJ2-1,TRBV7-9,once,CASIGPSGGAVRQFF,TGTGCCAGCATCGGGCCTAGCGGGGGGGCCGTTCGGCAGTTCTTC
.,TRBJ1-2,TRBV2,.,CASITRVVGTNYGYTF,TGTGCCAGCATCACACGGGTAGTTGGAACTAACTATGGCTACACCTTC
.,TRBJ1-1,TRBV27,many,CASSPPRGRDTEAFF,TGTGCCAGCAGTCCACCTAGAGGACGAGACACTGAAGCTTTCTTT
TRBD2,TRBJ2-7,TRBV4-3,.,CASSQVLSRGGNEQYF,TGCGCCAGCAGCCAAGTTTTGTCTCGGGGGGGGAACGAGCAGTACTTC
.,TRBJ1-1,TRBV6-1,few,CATGMDRLNTEAFF,TGTGCCACCGGGATGGACAGACTGAACACTGAAGCTTTCTTT
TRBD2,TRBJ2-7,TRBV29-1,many,CSVEVAGVYEQYF,TGCAGCGTTGAAGTAGCGGGAGTGTACGAGCAGTACTTC
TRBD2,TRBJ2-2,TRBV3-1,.,CASSQELPLLGEGTGELFF,TGTGCCAGCAGCCAAGAACTCCCTTTATTAGGGGAGGGCACCGGGGAGCTGTTTTTT
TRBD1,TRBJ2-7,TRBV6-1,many,CASSSWGTVYEQYF,TGTGCCAGCAGTTCGTGGGGGACAGTCTACGAGCAGTACTTC
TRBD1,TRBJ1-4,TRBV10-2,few,CASATGGREKLFF,TGCGCCAGCGCGACAGGGGGCCGGGAAAAACTGTTTTTT
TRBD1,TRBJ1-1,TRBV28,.,CASRRQGATSEAFF,TGTGCCAGCAGGAGACAGGGGGCGACCTCTGAAGCTTTCTTT
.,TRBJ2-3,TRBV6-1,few,CASSVGGYFTDTQYF,TGTGCCAGCAGCGTAGGCGGATACTTCACAGATACGCAGTATTTT
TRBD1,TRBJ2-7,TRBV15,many,CATRDRESYEQYF,TGTGCCACCCGGGACAGGGAATCCTACGAGCAGTACTTC
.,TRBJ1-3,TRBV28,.,CASSLRGAGGNTIYF,TGTGCCAGCAGTTTGCGGGGGGCTGGGGGAAACACCATATATTTT
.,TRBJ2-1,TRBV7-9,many,CASGPTSSYNEQFF,TGTGCCAGCGGCCCGACTAGCTCCTACAATGAGCAGTTCTTC